The 30 T cell receptor beta chains presented below share a single source sample, sequenced in a study of Ad26.COV2.S vaccination and SARS-CoV-2 variants (dated by TCRdb to the early 2020s). The library was made by the immunoSEQ multiplex PCR assay. The table was pulled from immuneACCESS by TCRdb, which kept in-frame rearrangements only. Such tables lose some clones; where checked, under half of the loss comes from unresolved V genes, and the rest has no known cause. The sample records roughly 300,000 clones, 80% to 90% of which are singletons. The ten largest clones add up to around 4.5% of the sample. This sample's treatment or condition label indicates: around 19 received Ad26.COV2.S at low or high dose, single or two shots; 5 received placebo; per-sample allocation not given. For vaccine and placebo recipients, repertoires were sequenced using samples collected on day 63 after the first injection.

Material: peripheral blood, obtained in a trial of Ad26.COV2.S vaccine versus placebo. The origin of the receptors is a person aged 18 to 65 who received the Ad26.COV2.S COVID-19 vaccine or a placebo.

This clone was observed a single time. This CDR3 reads CASRPGQATEAFF. CDR3 DNA: TGTGCCAGCAGGCCGGGACAGGCCACTGAAGCTTTCTTT. V usage is TRBV6-5 and J usage is TRBJ1-1; 8 nucleotides line up with TRBD1. V shed 6 bases, J shed 4 bases, and the junction held 4 bases outside the gene matches. The germline V gene encodes CDR1 MNHEY and CDR2 SVGAGI. The CDR3 length is 13 residues.

This clone was seen a single time. V is TRBV6-2 or TRBV6-3 and J is TRBJ1-4, with 7 bases fitting TRBD1. CDR3 size: 18 residues. Germline assignment: CDR1 MNHEY and CDR2 SVGEGT. The junction had 16 bases not matched to a gene; V was cut back by 6 bases and J by 3 bases. CDR3 DNA sequence: TGTGCCAGCAGCCGCATTCTGACAGGGACCGCACCTAATGAAAAACTGTTTTTT. Translating it yields CASSRILTGTAPNEKLFF.

The gene calls are TRBV5-6 and TRBJ2-5; D unresolved. Trimming shortened V by 0 bases and J by 4 bases, and 10 bases separated the two germline ends. There are 14 residues in the CDR3. Germline CDR1 is SGHDT and CDR2 is YYEEEE. CDR3 coding DNA: TGTGCCAGCAGCTTGGTCTCAACTGGAGAGACCCAGTACTTC. Its protein is CASSLVSTGETQYF.

This chain joins TRBV5-4 and TRBJ2-5, with D possibly TRBD2 on 5 matching bases. The CDR3 has 13 amino acids. CDR1 is SGHNT and CDR2 is YYREEE in the germline V gene (reference sequence). Trimming cost V 4 bases and J 5 bases, with 12 bases left between them. CDR3 residues: CASSDEGRETQYF. Written as DNA, the CDR3 is TGTGCCAGCAGCGACGAGGGCAGGGAGACCCAGTACTTC.

This rearrangement joins TRBV9 to TRBJ2-2, with 9 positions matching TRBD1. V lost 2 bases to trimming and J lost 5 bases; unmatched junction nucleotides: 10. There are 17 residues in the CDR3. CDR1 is SGDLS and CDR2 is YYNGEE in the germline V gene. The CDR3 is CASSVGGTGLATGELFF. The DNA for the CDR3 is TGTGCCAGCAGCGTTGGGGGGACAGGGTTGGCGACCGGGGAGCTGTTTTTT.

The rearrangement uses TRBV5-1 and TRBJ1-2; 7 nucleotides match TRBD1. In germline, CDR1 is SGHRS, CDR2 YFSETQ. Trimming removed 4 bases from V and 8 bases from J; junction bases left unmatched: 11. The CDR3 covers 14 residues. As DNA, the CDR3 is TGCGCCAGCAGCCAAAGTTGGGACAGTGGCGGCTACACCTTC. Protein: CASSQSWDSGGYTF. The whole variable domain, filled in from reference TRBV5-1 and TRBJ1-2, reads KAGVTQTPRYLIKTRGQQVTLSCSPISGHRSVSWYQQTPGQGLQFLFEYFSETQRNKGNFPGRFSGRQFSNSRSEMNVSTLELGDSALYLCASSQSWDSGGYTFGSGTRLTVV.

The rearrangement links TRBV11-1 to TRBJ2-7; 9 bases agree with TRBD2. In germline, CDR1 is SGHAT, CDR2 FQDESV (reference sequence). After removal of 5 bases from V and 4 bases from J, the junction contained 9 bases not matched to a gene. This CDR3 contains 15 residues. The CDR3 nucleotides read TGTGCCAGCAGCCCCCGTGCGGGGGGGAATTACGAGCAGTACTTC. Translation gives CASSPRAGGNYEQYF.

This chain joins TRBV4-3 and TRBJ1-1; D is undetermined. CDR1 is LGHNA and CDR2 is YSLEER in the germline V gene. With 4 bases removed from V and 1 base from J, the gap between germline ends came to 13 bases. This CDR3 is 15 amino acids long. The DNA of the CDR3 is TGCGCCAGCAGCCTTACCTGGGGTTCGAACACTGAAGCTTTCTTT. Translated: CASSLTWGSNTEAFF.

In its sample, this clone was seen once. This chain links TRBV28 with TRBJ2-4, with TRBD2 as a possible D gene (5 bases). Looked up from germline, CDR1 is MDHEN and CDR2 is SYDVKM. The CDR3 length is 13 residues. The V gene lost 2 bases and the J gene lost 9 bases, with 11 bases spanning the gap. The CDR3 region is CASSLGGGGIQYF. The CDR3 nucleotides are TGTGCCAGCAGTTTAGGAGGCGGAGGCATTCAGTACTTC.

The chain joins TRBV7-9 to TRBJ1-2; D is ambiguous. V was clipped by 5 bases and J by 8 bases, with 24 bases between them. The CDR3 consists of 16 residues. Germline assignment: CDR1 SEHNR and CDR2 FQNEAQ (reference sequence). The CDR3 DNA follows: TGTGCCAGCAGCGTTGGGTATCTCCGGCCCAACCGGGGCTACACCTTC. Its protein product is CASSVGYLRPNRGYTF.

The rearrangement joins TRBV7-9 to TRBJ2-3, with D perhaps matching TRBD2 (6 bases). Trimming left V 5 bases short and J 4 bases short, with 13 bases between. This CDR3 comprises 14 residues. Germline CDR1 SEHNR, CDR2 FQNEAQ (reference sequence). This CDR3 reads CASSPGLGPDTQYF. CDR3 in DNA: TGTGCCAGCAGCCCGGGACTTGGGCCAGATACGCAGTATTTT.

This clone was counted only a few times. The CDR3 region is CASSLFTVSGRDEQYF. In DNA form, the CDR3 reads TGTGCCAGCAGCTTGTTTACGGTGTCAGGGCGGGACGAGCAGTACTTC. This chain connects TRBV5-5 to TRBJ2-7; D tentatively reads TRBD1 or TRBD2 (5 bases each). The CDR3 sequence is 16 residues long. Per the germline V gene, CDR1 is SGHKS and CDR2 is YYEKEE (reference sequence). Trimming cost V 1 base and J 5 bases, with 19 bases left between them.

The chain is built from TRBV6-1 and TRBJ2-7; D is ambiguous. The germline V gene has CDR1 MNHNS and CDR2 SASEGT. The CDR3 runs to 13 residues. The V end lost 1 base, the J end lost 3 bases, and 7 bases lay between the germline ends. The CDR3 coding sequence is TGTGCCAGCAGTGAAGAGAGGTTCTACGAGCAGTACTTC. Translation gives CASSEERFYEQYF.

The rearrangement joins TRBV27 to TRBJ1-5; the D gene is possibly TRBD1 (5 bases). Between the trimmed V and J ends, which lost 5 bases and 7 bases, there was a span of 15 bases. The CDR3 is 14 residues long. CDR1 MNHEY and CDR2 SMNVEV come from the germline V gene (reference sequence). CDR3 residues: CASSPAFWGQPQHF. Written as DNA, the CDR3 is TGTGCCAGCAGTCCCGCGTTTTGGGGCCAGCCCCAGCATTTT.

This chain uses TRBV4-1 with TRBJ2-5; TRBD2 is a possible D gene (6 bases). Germline values: CDR1 MGHRA, CDR2 YSYEKL. The CDR3 sequence is 15 residues long. Trimming stripped 0 bases from V and 0 bases from J, with 8 bases between. The chain's CDR3 is CASSQDSGNQETQYF. CDR3 coding DNA: TGCGCCAGCAGCCAAGATAGCGGCAACCAAGAGACCCAGTACTTC.

The rearrangement links TRBV29-1 to TRBJ1-3; 7 bases map to TRBD1. The germline gives CDR1 SQVTM, CDR2 ANQGSEA. CDR3 length equals 14 residues. Trimming took 4 bases from V and 2 from J; bases not matched to a gene: 5. The CDR3 spells CSVGLQGTGNTIYF. The CDR3, as DNA: TGCAGCGTTGGCTTACAGGGGACTGGAAACACCATATATTTT.

Only one count was recorded for this clone. CDR3 in amino acids: CASSAGLAGVPGELFF. The CDR3 nucleotides are TGTGCCAGCAGCGCGGGACTAGCGGGAGTCCCCGGGGAGCTGTTTTTT. The V and J genes are TRBV9 and TRBJ2-2; the match to TRBD2 covers 14 bases. The CDR3 totals 16 residues. CDR1 SGDLS and CDR2 YYNGEE come from the germline V gene. V shed 3 bases and J 6 bases; nucleotides not matched to a gene: 4.

V is TRBV7-9 and J is TRBJ2-3; the match to TRBD2 covers 7 bases. Germline V gives CDR1 SEHNR, CDR2 FQNEAQ (reference sequence). There are 14 residues in the CDR3. V lost 8 bases and J lost 4; bases outside the gene matches: 9. The CDR3 reads CASGPRLAADTQYF. CDR3 DNA: TGTGCCAGCGGCCCCCGGCTAGCGGCAGATACGCAGTATTTT.

The V call is TRBV5-6, the J call TRBJ1-4; tentative D call: TRBD1 (6 bases). The V gene's germline CDR1 is SGHDT and CDR2 YYEEEE. This CDR3 spans 18 amino acids. Trimming stripped 4 bases from V and 8 bases from J, with 27 bases between. The CDR3 region has the DNA TGTGCCAGCAGCCGTCTGTCCAGGGGCCTAACGGGTGGGGAAAAACTGTTTTTT. Its translation: CASSRLSRGLTGGEKLFF.

The V gene is TRBV9, the J gene TRBJ2-1, with D possibly TRBD1 on 6 matching bases. Germline V CDR1 and CDR2: SGDLS, YYNGEE. The CDR3 runs 15 residues. V was trimmed by 2 bases and J by 5 bases, leaving 14 bases between them. The DNA of the CDR3 is TGTGCCAGCAGCGTCACCGGGACACACCACAATGAGCAGTTCTTC. This encodes CASSVTGTHHNEQFF.

The J gene is TRBJ1-1, the V gene TRBV9, with TRBD1 matching over 7 bases. The J segment lost 5 bases and the V segment lost 2 bases, leaving 6 bases of the junction unmatched. The germline V gene encodes CDR1 SGDLS and CDR2 YYNGEE. The CDR3 consists of 14 residues. CDR3 sequence: CASSVTGAKTEAFF. The CDR3 region has the DNA TGTGCCAGCAGCGTCACAGGGGCGAAGACTGAAGCTTTCTTT. Full variable domain (missing parts from reference TRBV9 and TRBJ1-1): DSGVTQTPKHLITATGQRVTLRCSPRSGDLSVYWYQQSLDQGLQFLIQYYNGEERAKGNILERFSAQQFPDLHSELNLSSLELGDSALYFCASSVTGAKTEAFFGQGTRLTVV.

V gene TRBV19 combines with J gene TRBJ2-2; 7 bases align to TRBD1. Germline V CDR1 and CDR2: LNHDA, SQIVND (reference sequence). The V segment lost 3 bases and the J segment 5 bases; nucleotides outside the gene matches: 6. The CDR3 totals 15 residues. CDR3 loop: CASSIWTGGTGELFF. Here the CDR3 DNA reads TGTGCCAGTAGTATTTGGACAGGTGGGACCGGGGAGCTGTTTTTT.

V and J are TRBV7-9 and TRBJ2-7; either TRBD1 or TRBD2 may supply D (6 bases each). Trimming removed 1 base at V and 0 bases at J, with 22 bases between. CDR1 and CDR2 from the germline V gene are SEHNR and FQNEAQ (reference sequence). This CDR3 is built from 19 residues. CDR3 in amino acids: CASSLVGVRSGALSYEQYF. CDR3 coding DNA: TGTGCCAGCAGCTTAGTCGGGGTACGGTCGGGGGCCCTCTCCTACGAGCAGTACTTC.

This chain joins TRBV19 and TRBJ1-1; no clear D. The CDR3 runs to 14 residues. Between the trimmed V and J ends, which lost 7 bases and 0 bases, there was a span of 12 bases. Per germline, CDR1 LNHDA and CDR2 SQIVND (reference sequence). CDR3 DNA sequence: TGTGCCAGTATCCCGGACCGCGTGAACACTGAAGCTTTCTTT. This gives the protein CASIPDRVNTEAFF.

V usage is TRBV19 and J usage is TRBJ1-5; D is unclear. The CDR3 extends over 13 amino acids. Germline loops: CDR1 LNHDA, CDR2 SQIVND (reference sequence). V lost 4 bases and J 7 bases, leaving 11 bases between the germline ends. The chain's CDR3 is CASSSGLGQPQHF. The CDR3, as DNA: TGTGCCAGTAGTAGCGGACTGGGACAGCCCCAGCATTTT.

The J gene is TRBJ2-3, the V gene TRBV6-2 or TRBV6-3; D ambiguous. Germline lookup yields CDR1 MNHEY and CDR2 SVGEGT. Trimming removed 2 bases at V and 2 bases at J, with 8 bases between. The CDR3 spans 14 residues. The CDR3, as DNA: TGTGCCAGCAGTTACCCAGATTCCACAGATACGCAGTATTTT. This encodes CASSYPDSTDTQYF.

The chain links TRBV12-5 to TRBJ2-5, with D tentatively TRBD1 (5 bases). Germline loops: CDR1 LGHNT, CDR2 FRNRAP. V gave up 0 bases and J gave up 7 bases, with 6 bases separating them. The CDR3 runs 12 residues. The CDR3: CASGLVRGTQYF. The CDR3 DNA follows: TGTGCTAGTGGTTTGGTAAGGGGGACCCAGTACTTC. The full variable domain, in which reference TRBV12-5 and TRBJ2-5 provide the parts outside the CDR3, is DARVTQTPRHKVTEMGQEVTMRCQPILGHNTVFWYRQTMMQGLELLAYFRNRAPLDDSGMPKDRFSAEMPDATLATLKIQPSEPRDSAVYFCASGLVRGTQYFGPGTRLLVL.

The chain links TRBV4-2 to TRBJ2-2, with 10 bases that match TRBD2. CDR3 length: 17 amino acids. J gave up 10 bases and V 0 bases, and 11 bases lay outside the gene matches. CDR1 and CDR2 (germline): LGHNA, YNFKEQ. DNA of the CDR3: TGTGCCAGCAGCCAAGAAGCGGGGGGGCGTCGTCGAAAGGAGCTGTTTTTT. Translating gives CASSQEAGGRRRKELFF.

The rearrangement joins TRBV9 to TRBJ2-5; the D is unclear. The germline CDR1 and CDR2 sequences are SGDLS and YYNGEE. V lost 7 bases and J 2 bases, leaving 21 bases between the germline ends. The CDR3 is made up of 16 amino acids. The CDR3 sequence is CASGSGGGHVQETQYF. In DNA, the CDR3 is TGTGCCAGCGGCTCGGGTGGCGGTCACGTGCAAGAGACCCAGTACTTC.

The chain combines TRBV29-1 with TRBJ2-1, with D tentatively TRBD1 (6 bases). This CDR3 has 15 amino acids. Germline V gives CDR1 SQVTM, CDR2 ANQGSEA. The germline V and J ends were trimmed by 7 bases and 9 bases, with 25 bases remaining between them. The CDR3 is CSAGGEGQGIAEQFF. As DNA, the CDR3 is TGCAGCGCTGGGGGCGAGGGTCAGGGTATAGCTGAGCAGTTCTTC.